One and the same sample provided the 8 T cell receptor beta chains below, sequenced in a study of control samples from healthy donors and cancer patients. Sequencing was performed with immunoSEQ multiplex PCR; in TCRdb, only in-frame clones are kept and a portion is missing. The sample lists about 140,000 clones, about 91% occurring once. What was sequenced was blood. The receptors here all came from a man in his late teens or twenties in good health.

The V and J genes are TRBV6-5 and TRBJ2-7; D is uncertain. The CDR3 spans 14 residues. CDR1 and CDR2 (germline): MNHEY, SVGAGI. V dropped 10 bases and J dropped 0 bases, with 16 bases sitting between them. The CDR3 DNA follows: TGTGCCATCCCCAGAGATCATAACTCCTACGAGCAGTACTTC. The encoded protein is CAIPRDHNSYEQYF.

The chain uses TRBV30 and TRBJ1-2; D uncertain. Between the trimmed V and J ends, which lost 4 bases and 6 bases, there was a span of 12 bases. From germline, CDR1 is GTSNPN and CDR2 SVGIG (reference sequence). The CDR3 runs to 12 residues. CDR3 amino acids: CAWNSWRDGYTF. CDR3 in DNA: TGTGCCTGGAATTCTTGGCGTGATGGCTACACCTTC.

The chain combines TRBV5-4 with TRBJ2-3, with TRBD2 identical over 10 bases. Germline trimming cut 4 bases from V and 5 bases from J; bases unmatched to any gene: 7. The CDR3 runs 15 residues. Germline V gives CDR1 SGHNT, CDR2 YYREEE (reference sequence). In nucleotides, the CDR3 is TGTGCCAGCAGCCTAGCGGGGGCTCAGGGAGATACGCAGTATTTT. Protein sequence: CASSLAGAQGDTQYF.

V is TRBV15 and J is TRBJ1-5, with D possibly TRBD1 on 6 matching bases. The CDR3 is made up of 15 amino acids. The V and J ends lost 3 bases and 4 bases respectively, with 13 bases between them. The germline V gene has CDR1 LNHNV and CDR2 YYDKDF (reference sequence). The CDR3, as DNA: TGTGCCACCAGCAGGGGCCCAGGGGAGAATCAGCCCCAGCATTTT. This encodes CATSRGPGENQPQHF.

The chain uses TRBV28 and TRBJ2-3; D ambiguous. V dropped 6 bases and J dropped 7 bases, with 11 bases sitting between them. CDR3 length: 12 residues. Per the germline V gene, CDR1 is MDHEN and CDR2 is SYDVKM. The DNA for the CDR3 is TGTGCCAGCAGCACGGACCACCATACGCAGTATTTT. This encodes CASSTDHHTQYF.

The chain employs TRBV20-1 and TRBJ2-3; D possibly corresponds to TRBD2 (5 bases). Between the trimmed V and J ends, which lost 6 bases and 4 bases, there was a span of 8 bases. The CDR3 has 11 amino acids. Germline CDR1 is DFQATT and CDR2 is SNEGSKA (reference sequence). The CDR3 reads CSAPGADTQYF. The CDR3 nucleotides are TGCAGTGCCCCCGGGGCAGATACGCAGTATTTT.

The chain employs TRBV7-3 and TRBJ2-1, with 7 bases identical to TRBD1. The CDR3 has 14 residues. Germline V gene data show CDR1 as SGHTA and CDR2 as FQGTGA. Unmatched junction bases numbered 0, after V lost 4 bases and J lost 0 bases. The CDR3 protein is CASSWDSSYNEQFF. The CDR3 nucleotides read TGTGCCAGCAGCTGGGACAGCTCCTACAATGAGCAGTTCTTC.

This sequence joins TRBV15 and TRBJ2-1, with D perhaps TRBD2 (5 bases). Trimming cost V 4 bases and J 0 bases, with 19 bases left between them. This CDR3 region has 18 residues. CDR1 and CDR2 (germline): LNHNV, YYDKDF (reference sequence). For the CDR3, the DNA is TGTGCCACCAGCATCATCCCTTTTACGGGGAGCTCCTACAATGAGCAGTTCTTC. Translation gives CATSIIPFTGSSYNEQFF.